The next 23 T cell receptor beta chains were all read from a single sample in a study of T cell responses to AZD1222 COVID-19 vaccine. The table came from immunoSEQ multiplex PCR; TCRdb's copy has only in-frame clones and leaves some out. Found here are approximately 76,000 clones, about 87% of them singletons; the top ten hold roughly 20%. The source material was peripheral blood, sampled on day 0 of AZD1222 vaccination. Source of these receptors: an adult in good health.

The rearrangement links TRBV14 to TRBJ1-2; 7 bases fit TRBD1. CDR1 and CDR2 from the germline V gene are SGHDN and FVKESK. The CDR3 totals 15 residues. V was pared by 1 base and J by 7 bases, with 9 bases of the junction left unmatched. The CDR3 bases are TGTGCCAGCAGCCAAGGAAGACAGGGCGCTTCTGGCTACACCTTC. It is translated as CASSQGRQGASGYTF.

The V call is TRBV18, the J call TRBJ2-5; D ambiguous. Between the trimmed V and J ends, which lost 0 bases and 5 bases, there was a span of 7 bases. From germline, CDR1 is KGHSH and CDR2 LQKENI. The length of the CDR3 is 13 residues. The CDR3 is CASSPPDSETQYF. The CDR3 region has the DNA TGTGCCAGCTCACCACCGGATTCGGAGACCCAGTACTTC.

This clone was detected once. V usage is TRBV7-2 and J usage is TRBJ2-2, with unresolved D. The CDR3 is made up of 14 amino acids. Germline assignment: CDR1 SGHTA and CDR2 FQGNSA. V gave up 5 bases and J gave up 0 bases, with 7 bases separating them. CDR3 region: CASSRPTNTGELFF. CDR3 DNA: TGTGCCAGCAGCCGGCCTACGAACACCGGGGAGCTGTTTTTT.

This chain joins TRBV15 and TRBJ2-3, with D perhaps TRBD1 or TRBD2 (6 bases each). This CDR3 spans 16 amino acids. Germline V CDR1 and CDR2: LNHNV, YYDKDF (reference sequence). V was trimmed by 3 bases and J by 2 bases, leaving 15 bases between them. The CDR3 DNA reads TGTGCCACCAGCAGTACCAGGGGACTGGTCACAGATACGCAGTATTTT. Residues: CATSSTRGLVTDTQYF.

The chain has TRBV11-1 and TRBJ2-1, with 12 positions matching TRBD2. Unmatched junction bases numbered 2, after V lost 1 base and J lost 7 bases. The CDR3 is 15 amino acids. Germline assignment: CDR1 SGHAT and CDR2 FQDESV (reference sequence). The CDR3 is CASSLGTSGENEQFF. In nucleotides, the CDR3 is TGTGCCAGCAGCTTAGGGACTAGCGGGGAAAATGAGCAGTTCTTC. Drawing the rest from reference TRBV11-1 and TRBJ2-1, the complete variable domain is EAEVAQSPRYKITEKSQAVAFWCDPISGHATLYWYRQILGQGPELLVQFQDESVVDDSQLPKDRFSAERLKGVDSTLKIQPAELGDSAMYLCASSLGTSGENEQFFGPGTRLTVL.

The CDR3 region has the DNA TGTGCCAGCAGCCAAGCCGGCGGTCCGGCCGCTGAAGCTTTCTTT. Its protein product is CASSQAGGPAAEAFF. The chain joins TRBV4-2 to TRBJ1-1; D is unclear. Trimming shortened V by 1 base and J by 6 bases, and 15 bases separated the two germline ends. The CDR3 length is 15 residues. Germline V gives CDR1 LGHNA, CDR2 YNFKEQ.

The gene calls are TRBV3-1 (or the pseudogene TRBV3-2) and TRBJ1-3; D ambiguous. There are 13 residues in the CDR3. Germline V gene sequence: CDR1 LGHDT, CDR2 YNNKEL (reference sequence). V was pared by 1 base and J by 8 bases, with 9 bases between. This CDR3 reads CASSQGRADTIYF. The DNA of the CDR3 is TGTGCCAGCAGCCAAGGGCGGGCGGACACCATATATTTT.

CDR3 sequence reads: CSASKTSGGYGNEQFF. CDR3 sequence (DNA): TGCAGTGCTAGTAAGACTAGCGGGGGGTATGGAAATGAGCAGTTCTTC. V usage is TRBV20-1 and J usage is TRBJ2-1, with TRBD2 identical over 13 bases. Trimming removed 3 bases from V and 7 bases from J; junction bases left unmatched: 9. The CDR3 is made up of 16 amino acids. Germline values: CDR1 DFQATT, CDR2 SNEGSKA (reference sequence).

The V gene is TRBV19, the J gene TRBJ1-2; TRBD1 is a possible D gene (5 bases). Per the germline V gene, CDR1 is LNHDA and CDR2 is SQIVND (reference sequence). V was pared by 5 bases and J by 5 bases, with 18 bases between. The CDR3 is 15 residues long. CDR3 DNA sequence: TGTGCCAGTAGTCTCCGGGACGCCGGAGGGTATGGCTACACCTTC. It specifies CASSLRDAGGYGYTF.

The rearrangement links TRBV14 to TRBJ1-2, with D perhaps matching TRBD1 (5 bases). V was pared by 0 bases and J by 8 bases, with 19 bases between. Germline V CDR1 and CDR2: SGHDN, FVKESK. There are 16 residues in the CDR3. The CDR3, as DNA: TGTGCCAGCAGCCAAGAATTTCTGGGGCCCCGGATCGGCTACACCTTC. The encoded protein is CASSQEFLGPRIGYTF.

The rearrangement joins TRBV12-3 or TRBV12-4 to TRBJ2-2; D not certain. There are 12 residues in the CDR3. The V end lost 1 base, the J end lost 8 bases, and 5 bases lay between the germline ends. CDR3 in amino acids: CASSLVRGELFF. In DNA, the CDR3 is TGTGCCAGCAGTTTAGTCCGGGGGGAGCTGTTTTTT.

This clone occurred once. The V call is TRBV24-1, the J call TRBJ2-1; D call uncertain. Germline CDR1 KGHDR, CDR2 SFDVKD. This CDR3 spans 13 amino acids. Deletions cut 4 bases from V and 10 bases from J, with 13 bases between. CDR3 in DNA: TGTGCCACCAGTGACCCCCTGGTGGCGGAGCAGTTCTTC. Protein: CATSDPLVAEQFF.

The chain uses TRBV7-2 and TRBJ2-1; 11 nucleotides agree with TRBD2. CDR3 length: 17 amino acids. Germline V gives CDR1 SGHTA, CDR2 FQGNSA. Losses at the gene ends were 4 bases for V and 5 bases for J; bases not matched to a gene: 10. In DNA form, the CDR3 reads TGTGCCAGCAGCTCCAATCGACTAGCGGGAAGAGACAATGAGCAGTTCTTC. Its protein is CASSSNRLAGRDNEQFF. Full variable domain (remainder filled in from reference TRBV7-2 and TRBJ2-1): GAGVSQSPSNKVTEKGKDVELRCDPISGHTALYWYRQSLGQGLEFLIYFQGNSAPDKSGLPSDRFSAERTGGSVSTLTIQRTQQEDSAVYLCASSSNRLAGRDNEQFFGPGTRLTVL.

V and J are TRBV4-2 and TRBJ2-7, with 9 positions matching TRBD2. This CDR3 comprises 15 residues. Germline-derived CDR1 and CDR2 are LGHNA and YNFKEQ. Trimming removed 5 bases from V and 1 base from J; junction bases left unmatched: 6. The CDR3 sequence: CASSSRTSASYEQYF. CDR3 nucleotide sequence: TGTGCCAGCAGCTCCCGGACTAGCGCGTCCTACGAGCAGTACTTC.

V is TRBV28 and J is TRBJ1-1, with a tentative D call TRBD1 (5 bases). Germline CDR1 reads MDHEN; CDR2 reads SYDVKM. CDR3 length equals 15 residues. The ends were cut back, 9 bases at V and 4 bases at J, with 21 bases in the middle. The CDR3 loop reads CASARPGGSRTEAFF. The CDR3 DNA follows: TGTGCCAGTGCCCGCCCGGGGGGTTCGCGCACTGAAGCTTTCTTT.

The rearrangement links TRBV5-1 to TRBJ1-5; D unresolved. Trimming cost V 3 bases and J 7 bases, with 20 bases left between them. This CDR3 comprises 16 residues. Germline V CDR1 and CDR2: SGHRS, YFSETQ. The CDR3 loop reads CASSSGVLGSGQPQHF. CDR3 nucleotides: TGCGCCAGCAGCTCCGGGGTGCTGGGCTCCGGGCAGCCCCAGCATTTT.

This chain connects TRBV7-9 to TRBJ2-5; D could derive from TRBD1 or TRBD2 (5 bases each). Germline V gene lookup returns CDR1 SEHNR and CDR2 FQNEAQ (reference sequence). V was clipped by 5 bases and J by 1 base, with 11 bases between them. CDR3 length equals 14 residues. The CDR3 DNA is TGTGCCAGCAGCACTTTGGGACCCCAAGAGACCCAGTACTTC. Amino acids: CASSTLGPQETQYF.

CDR3 residues: CSASATGRGTEAFF. The CDR3 nucleotides read TGCAGTGCTAGTGCTACAGGGCGTGGCACTGAAGCTTTCTTT. The chain couples TRBV20-1 to TRBJ1-1; TRBD1 is a possible D gene (6 bases). Trimming cost V 3 bases and J 4 bases, with 15 bases left between them. CDR1 is DFQATT and CDR2 is SNEGSKA in the germline V gene (reference sequence). CDR3 length: 14 residues.

The chain joins TRBV7-3 to TRBJ2-5, with D possibly matching TRBD2 (6 bases). The CDR3 covers 15 residues. CDR1 is SGHTA, CDR2 FQGTGA, per germline. V lost 0 bases and J lost 2, with 10 bases in between. CDR3: CASSLTPGDQETQYF. CDR3 DNA: TGTGCCAGCAGCTTAACCCCGGGAGATCAAGAGACCCAGTACTTC.

The chain employs TRBV4-1 and TRBJ2-1, with D possibly being TRBD1 (6 bases). CDR1 MGHRA and CDR2 YSYEKL come from the germline V gene. There are 17 residues in the CDR3. Trimming took off 3 bases at V and 7 bases at J, with 22 bases between the two ends. Here the CDR3 DNA reads TGCGCCAGCAGCCATCACGAGGGACAAGCGAGGAAAAATGAGCAGTTCTTC. Amino acid sequence: CASSHHEGQARKNEQFF.

This chain joins TRBV5-1 and TRBJ1-5; tentatively, D is TRBD1 (5 bases). The V and J ends lost 4 bases and 3 bases respectively, with 17 bases between them. The germline V gene encodes CDR1 SGHRS and CDR2 YFSETQ. The CDR3 is 16 residues long. The CDR3 region is CASSPAGLGFNQPQHF. The CDR3 DNA reads as TGCGCCAGCAGCCCAGCAGGGTTAGGGTTCAATCAGCCCCAGCATTTT.

V is TRBV11-2 and J is TRBJ1-4, with 8 positions matching TRBD1. V lost 3 bases, J lost 8 bases, and 8 bases stayed unmatched. CDR3 length: 15 residues. CDR1 SGHAT and CDR2 FQNNGV come from the germline V gene. This CDR3 reads CASSFRTGTGEKLFF. DNA of the CDR3: TGTGCCAGCAGCTTTCGGACAGGGACAGGCGAAAAACTGTTTTTT. Using reference TRBV11-2 and TRBJ1-4 for the parts outside the CDR3, the full variable domain is EAGVAQSPRYKIIEKRQSVAFWCNPISGHATLYWYQQILGQGPKLLIQFQNNGVVDDSQLPKDRFSAERLKGVDSTLKIQPAKLEDSAVYLCASSFRTGTGEKLFFGSGTQLSVL.

This chain joins TRBV10-3 and TRBJ1-1; 9 bases are shared with TRBD1. Germline-derived CDR1 and CDR2 are ENHRY and SYGVKD. The V and J ends lost 11 bases and 4 bases, in that order; junction bases with no gene match: 5. The CDR3 has 12 residues. CDR3 region: CAVLDRGTEAFF. DNA of the CDR3: TGTGCCGTATTGGACAGGGGCACTGAAGCTTTCTTT.